The present TCR beta chain was sequenced within a study of T cells in Graves' hyperthyroidism and ophthalmopathy. Uncontrolled infection, other autoimmune disease, pregnancy and lactation each barred patients from inclusion. The diagnoses drew upon clinical symptoms, serum thyroxine and TRAb, thyroid ultrasound and orbital computed tomography. The germline CDR1 and CDR2 sequences are SGHDN and FVKESK. This CDR3 contains 15 residues. Trimming pared 4 bases from V and 0 bases from J, leaving 11 bases between. The investigators amplified TCR beta CDR3 regions from RNA transcripts. Using the HTBI primer set, a first-round RT-PCR was run on the TCR CDR3. TCRdb re-derived calls from the multiplex PCR reads in MiXCR, one entry per CDR3 protein. This sample has approximately 690,000 distinct CDR3 sequences, with less than 25% found just once. General study points: Before onset, ophthalmopathy was predicted by the model a median about 6.2 months earlier.

Concerning this clonotype: Its matching antigen is unknown.

The chain employs TRBV14 and TRBJ2-3; maybe TRBD2 (5 bases). This TCR came from a man under 40 with Graves' ophthalmopathy. Sequencing was carried out using blood. CDR3 nucleotides: TGTGCCAGCAGCCCTCTCGGGGAGAGCACAGATACGCAGTATTTT. Amino acid sequence: CASSPLGESTDTQYF.